One and the same sample provided the 25 T cell receptor beta chains below, sequenced in a study of blood T cell repertoires in COVID-19. Assay: immunoSEQ multiplex PCR; the TCRdb copy retains only in-frame clones and omits some. Of 120,000 to 150,000 clones in the sample, around nine tenths were seen once. The specimen sequenced was peripheral blood. The receptors stem from a human donor in a cohort sampled during active COVID-19.

This clone was observed once. The V gene is TRBV6-5, the J gene TRBJ2-7; maybe TRBD1 (6 bases). Germline loops: CDR1 MNHEY, CDR2 SVGAGI. The CDR3 sequence is 14 residues long. Trimming stripped 4 bases from V and 2 bases from J, with 12 bases between. The CDR3 sequence is CASSFRDKAYEQYF. The DNA for the CDR3 is TGTGCCAGCAGTTTCCGGGACAAAGCCTACGAGCAGTACTTC.

V and J are TRBV11-2 and TRBJ2-5; TRBD1 matches 9 bases. Germline V gives CDR1 SGHAT, CDR2 FQNNGV. With V trimmed by 3 bases and J by 0 bases, 2 bases remained unmatched. The CDR3 consists of 15 residues. The CDR3 region is CASSFDRGYQETQYF. The CDR3 nucleotides read TGTGCCAGCAGCTTTGACAGGGGGTACCAAGAGACCCAGTACTTC.

The chain recombines TRBV9 with TRBJ2-1, with 13 nucleotides matching TRBD2. J was trimmed by 7 bases and V by 3 bases; bases with no gene match: 10. This CDR3 has 17 amino acids. CDR1 and CDR2 (germline): SGDLS, YYNGEE. For the CDR3, the DNA is TGTGCCAGCAGCGCCTCCGGAGGGACTAGCGGGGCGAATGAGCAGTTCTTC. Encoded protein: CASSASGGTSGANEQFF.

Written as DNA, the CDR3 is TGTGCCAGCAGCCCCCGTTTGGAGGGGACTGAAGCTTTCTTT. This encodes CASSPRLEGTEAFF. V gene TRBV7-9 combines with J gene TRBJ1-1, with D tentatively TRBD1 (5 bases). The V end lost 5 bases, the J end lost 5 bases, and 15 bases lay between the germline ends. CDR1 is SEHNR and CDR2 is FQNEAQ in the germline V gene (reference sequence). The CDR3 is made up of 14 amino acids.

The chain has TRBV28 and TRBJ1-2; TRBD1 agrees at 7 bases. The germline V gene has CDR1 MDHEN and CDR2 SYDVKM. There are 15 residues in the CDR3. J was trimmed by 4 bases and V by 3 bases; bases with no gene match: 8. The CDR3 protein is CASSFTTGSRYGYTF. DNA for the CDR3: TGTGCCAGCAGTTTTACGACAGGGTCACGCTATGGCTACACCTTC.

The rearrangement joins TRBV20-1 to TRBJ1-2, with 7 bases lining up with TRBD1. Losses at the gene ends were 3 bases for V and 3 bases for J; bases not matched to a gene: 10. In germline, CDR1 is DFQATT, CDR2 SNEGSKA (reference sequence). The CDR3 sequence is 15 residues long. CDR3 protein: CSASPRQGYHYGYTF. The CDR3 DNA reads as TGCAGTGCTAGTCCCCGACAGGGCTACCACTATGGCTACACCTTC.

The chain employs TRBV19 and TRBJ2-7; D might be TRBD1 (6 bases). The CDR3 spans 16 residues. Trimming took 6 bases from V and 5 from J, leaving 23 bases between them. The germline gives CDR1 LNHDA, CDR2 SQIVND (reference sequence). CDR3 DNA sequence: TGTGCCAGTAGCCGGCGTCCCGGGACAATTTTCGACGAGCAGTACTTC. Translation: CASSRRPGTIFDEQYF.

The chain has TRBV3-1 (or the pseudogene TRBV3-2) and TRBJ1-1; D uncertain. Germline V lookup: CDR1 LGHDT, CDR2 YNNKEL (reference sequence). Trimming removed 6 bases at V and 6 bases at J, with 14 bases between. There are 13 residues in the CDR3. CDR3: CASRNPPAAEAFF. The CDR3 DNA reads as TGTGCCAGCAGGAACCCCCCGGCGGCTGAAGCTTTCTTT.

V usage is TRBV5-6 and J usage is TRBJ1-6, with 7 bases lining up with TRBD1. J gave up 0 bases and V 4 bases, and 7 bases lay outside the gene matches. Germline V gene sequence: CDR1 SGHDT, CDR2 YYEEEE. The CDR3 consists of 17 residues. DNA for the CDR3: TGTGCCAGCAGCCCGACAGGGCTCAGCTCCTATAATTCACCCCTCCACTTT. It codes for CASSPTGLSSYNSPLHF.

This clone turned up a few times. This chain links TRBV19 with TRBJ2-2, with D possibly TRBD2 on 6 matching bases. The ends were cut back, 10 bases at V and 2 bases at J, with 14 bases in the middle. CDR3 length equals 14 residues. CDR1 is LNHDA, CDR2 SQIVND, per germline (reference sequence). CDR3 DNA sequence: TGTGCCACCGCGGGACTCGGAAACACCGGGGAGCTGTTTTTT. It yields the protein CATAGLGNTGELFF.

The V and J genes are TRBV5-8 and TRBJ2-7; TRBD1 might be the D (7 bases). CDR3 size: 15 residues. The germline V and J ends were trimmed by 0 bases and 4 bases, with 14 bases remaining between them. Germline values: CDR1 SGHTS, CDR2 YDEGEE. CDR3 in DNA: TGTGCCAGCAGCTTGGCCCTGACAGGGACTTACGAGCAGTACTTC. This sequence encodes CASSLALTGTYEQYF.

The chain combines TRBV28 with TRBJ1-5, with 7 bases identical to TRBD1. This CDR3 contains 14 residues. The V segment lost 2 bases and the J segment 4 bases; nucleotides outside the gene matches: 2. Germline CDR1 MDHEN, CDR2 SYDVKM. The CDR3 DNA reads as TGTGCCAGCAGTTTACTGGGACAGAATCAGCCCCAGCATTTT. This encodes CASSLLGQNQPQHF. Full variable domain (missing parts from reference TRBV28 and TRBJ1-5): DVKVTQSSRYLVKRTGEKVFLECVQDMDHENMFWYRQDPGLGLRLIYFSYDVKMKEKGDIPEGYSVSREKKERFSLILESASTNQTSMYLCASSLLGQNQPQHFGDGTRLSIL.

Note on this clone: Relative to the germline gene, one junction end is altered; a read error may explain this. This chain links TRBV28 with TRBJ1-2, with D unclear. CDR1 and CDR2 from the germline V gene are MDHEN and SYDVKM. The CDR3 sequence is 14 residues long. CDR3 amino acids: CASSLSEGSGGYTF. DNA for the CDR3: TGTGCCAGCAGCTTATCGGAGGGATCAGGTGGCTACACCTTC.

The rearrangement joins TRBV6-1 to TRBJ1-6, with 8 bases fitting TRBD1. V lost 4 bases to trimming and J lost 6 bases; unmatched junction nucleotides: 11. The CDR3 length is 17 residues. The germline CDR1 and CDR2 sequences are MNHNS and SASEGT. The CDR3 bases are TGTGCCAGCAGTGGGATTCAGGGACAGGTGATTAATTCACCCCTCCACTTT. Translating it yields CASSGIQGQVINSPLHF.

The chain links TRBV7-2 to TRBJ2-2; 12 bases map to TRBD2. From germline, CDR1 is SGHTA and CDR2 FQGNSA. The trim removed 5 bases at V and 5 bases at J, leaving 15 bases unmatched. The CDR3 contains 19 residues. CDR3 sequence reads: CASSPRLAGATGSTGELFF. The CDR3, as DNA: TGTGCCAGCAGCCCCAGACTAGCGGGGGCGACAGGGAGTACCGGGGAGCTGTTTTTT.

V and J are TRBV18 and TRBJ1-6, with unresolved D. The V gene lost 3 bases and the J gene lost 7 bases, with 10 bases spanning the gap. Germline values: CDR1 KGHSH, CDR2 LQKENI. There are 14 residues in the CDR3. CDR3 residues: CASSPSGKNSPLHF. CDR3 DNA sequence: TGTGCCAGCTCACCTTCAGGAAAAAATTCACCCCTCCACTTT.

In its sample, this clone was seen once. V gene TRBV9 combines with J gene TRBJ2-3; 9 bases map to TRBD1. V lost 4 bases and J lost 5; bases outside the gene matches: 8. This CDR3 has 15 residues. Per germline, CDR1 SGDLS and CDR2 YYNGEE. The CDR3 is CASSSRTGEGDTQYF. The DNA of the CDR3 is TGTGCCAGCAGCTCCCGGACAGGGGAGGGAGATACGCAGTATTTT.

This chain uses TRBV9 with TRBJ2-6, with D perhaps TRBD1 (6 bases). Trimming removed 4 bases from V and 2 bases from J, with 13 bases in between. Germline assignment: CDR1 SGDLS and CDR2 YYNGEE. This CDR3 is built from 16 residues. CDR3: CASSPKYRAGANVLTF. In nucleotides, the CDR3 is TGTGCCAGCAGCCCCAAATACAGGGCTGGGGCCAACGTCCTGACTTTC.

This chain connects TRBV5-4 to TRBJ2-3; D ambiguous. Germline loops: CDR1 SGHNT, CDR2 YYREEE (reference sequence). The CDR3 has 13 amino acids. Trimming left V 3 bases short and J 5 bases short, with 10 bases between. CDR3 in amino acids: CASSYNGEDTQYF. The DNA of the CDR3 is TGTGCCAGCAGCTATAACGGAGAAGATACGCAGTATTTT.

The CDR3 loop is CASSRSGDINSPLHF. The DNA for the CDR3 is TGCGCCAGCAGCAGGTCGGGGGATATCAATTCACCCCTCCACTTT. The chain joins TRBV5-1 to TRBJ1-6, with TRBD1 as a possible D gene (5 bases). Germline CDR1 and CDR2: SGHRS and YFSETQ. The CDR3 contains 15 residues. The V and J ends lost 4 bases and 7 bases respectively, with 15 bases between them.

The rearrangement uses TRBV28 and TRBJ2-1; TRBD2 aligns across 10 bases. The V gene's germline CDR1 is MDHEN and CDR2 SYDVKM. This CDR3 is built from 16 residues. Trimming cost V 2 bases and J 12 bases; bases outside gene matches: 13. CDR3: CASSLPLAGSSLGQFF. In DNA form, the CDR3 reads TGTGCCAGCAGTTTACCACTAGCGGGAAGTTCTTTAGGGCAGTTCTTC.

The rearrangement uses TRBV6-4 and TRBJ2-1; no clear D gene. The CDR3 is made up of 13 amino acids. V was cut by 7 bases and J by 4 bases, with 11 bases left in between. CDR1 and CDR2 (germline): MRHNA, SNTAGT. The CDR3: CASIARQYNEQFF. The DNA of the CDR3 is TGTGCCAGCATCGCACGTCAGTACAATGAGCAGTTCTTC.

This chain uses TRBV5-1 with TRBJ2-4, with 7 bases lining up with TRBD1. The J segment lost 8 bases and the V segment lost 0 bases, leaving 2 bases of the junction unmatched. This CDR3 spans 13 amino acids. From germline, CDR1 is SGHRS and CDR2 YFSETQ. This chain's CDR3 is CASSLGQGDIQYF. DNA of the CDR3: TGCGCCAGCAGCTTGGGACAGGGTGACATTCAGTACTTC.

This chain joins TRBV6-5 and TRBJ2-2; D not resolved. The CDR3 is 14 residues long. The V end lost 4 bases, the J end lost 1 base, and 7 bases lay between the germline ends. Germline V gives CDR1 MNHEY, CDR2 SVGAGI. CDR3 DNA: TGTGCCAGCAGTTTAGTTTGGAACACCGGGGAGCTGTTTTTT. It encodes CASSLVWNTGELFF.

The chain employs TRBV7-2 and TRBJ1-1; 9 bases map to TRBD1. V lost 5 bases, J lost 10 bases, and 8 bases stayed unmatched. Looked up from germline, CDR1 is SGHTA and CDR2 is FQGNSA. The CDR3 has 13 residues. The CDR3 region has the DNA TGTGCCAGCAGCCACTGGGGGACAGGGTTAGCTTTCTTT. Protein product: CASSHWGTGLAFF.